The entry below gives a single T cell receptor beta chain sequence along with its context. The assay was immunoSEQ multiplex PCR, and TCRdb's table has in-frame clones only and misses some. The table includes over 130,000 clones, over 80% detected once. These data are taken from a study of blood T cell repertoires in COVID-19. The junction had 9 bases not matched to a gene; V was cut back by 4 bases and J by 6 bases. Germline V gene sequence: CDR1 MNHNS, CDR2 SASEGT. The CDR3 runs to 16 residues. This rearrangement joins TRBV6-1 to TRBJ2-2; 9 bases line up with TRBD2. This clonotype originated in a man in his sixties with active or convalescent COVID-19. The sample was peripheral blood. This CDR3 reads CASSGRSGSGAGELFF. CDR3 DNA sequence: TGTGCCAGCAGTGGCCGTAGCGGGAGCGGGGCCGGGGAGCTGTTTTTT.